The clone carrying this T cell receptor (beta chain) was counted a few times. The antigen is undetermined. The data originate from a study of cytomegalovirus exposure and HLA in healthy donors. Study-wide findings and caveats: Cytomegalovirus-associated status was assigned to around 160 TCR beta chains. An analysis done earlier found most TCR beta V segments productive about 87% or about 30% of the time. A reported reduction in N-insertions relative to the approximately 670-donor mean was seen in an Asian-associated ancestry cluster in a later analysis. In a later analysis, HLA-associated TCR beta chains were more clonally expanded than equally common others.

PCR used 60 Vbeta primers and 13 Jbeta primers. Sequencing used immunoSEQ multiplex PCR; TCRdb keeps in-frame clones, though not all of them. The data contain approximately 220,000 clones, about 80% of them singletons. Trimming cost V 6 bases and J 3 bases, with 21 bases left between them. Germline CDR1 and CDR2: MDHEN and SYDVKM. This CDR3 spans 17 amino acids. The J gene is TRBJ1-5, the V gene TRBV28; D is ambiguous. The sequenced sample was PBMCs. This receptor was obtained from a man aged 18 to 30 in good health and CMV-seronegative. CDR3 nucleotides: TGTGCCAGCAGCTTGGGAGACGTACACGGGTTCAATCAGCCCCAGCATTTT. Its protein product is CASSLGDVHGFNQPQHF.